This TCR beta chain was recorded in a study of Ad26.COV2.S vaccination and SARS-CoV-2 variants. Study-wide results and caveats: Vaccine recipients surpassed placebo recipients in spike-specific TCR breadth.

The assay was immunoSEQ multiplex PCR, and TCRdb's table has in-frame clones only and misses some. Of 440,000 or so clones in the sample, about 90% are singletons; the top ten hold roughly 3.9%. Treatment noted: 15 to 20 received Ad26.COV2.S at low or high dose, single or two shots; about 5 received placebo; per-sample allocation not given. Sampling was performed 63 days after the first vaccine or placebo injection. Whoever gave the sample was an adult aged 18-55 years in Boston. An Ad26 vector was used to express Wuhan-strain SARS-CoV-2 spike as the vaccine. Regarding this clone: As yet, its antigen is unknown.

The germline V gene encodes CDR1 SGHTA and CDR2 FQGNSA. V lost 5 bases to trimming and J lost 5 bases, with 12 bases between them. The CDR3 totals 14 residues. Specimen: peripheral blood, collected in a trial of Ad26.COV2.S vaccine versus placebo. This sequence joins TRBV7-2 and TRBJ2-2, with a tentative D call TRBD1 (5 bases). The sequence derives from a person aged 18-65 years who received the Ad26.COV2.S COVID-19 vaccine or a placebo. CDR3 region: CASSNQGLTGELFF. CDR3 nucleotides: TGTGCCAGCAGCAATCAGGGATTGACCGGGGAGCTGTTTTTT.